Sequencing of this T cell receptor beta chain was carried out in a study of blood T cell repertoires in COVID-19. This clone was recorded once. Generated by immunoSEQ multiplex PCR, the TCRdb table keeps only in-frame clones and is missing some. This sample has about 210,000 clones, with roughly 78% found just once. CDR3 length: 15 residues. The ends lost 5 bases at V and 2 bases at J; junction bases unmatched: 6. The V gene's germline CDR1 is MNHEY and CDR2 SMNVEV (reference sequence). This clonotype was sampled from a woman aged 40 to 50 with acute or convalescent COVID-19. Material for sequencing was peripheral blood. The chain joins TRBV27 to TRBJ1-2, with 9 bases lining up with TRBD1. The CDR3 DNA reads TGTGCCAGCAGTGCCTCACAGGGGGCAAACTATGGCTACACCTTC. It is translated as CASSASQGANYGYTF.